The source of this T cell receptor beta chain is a study of response to subunit inactivated influenza vaccine. Per the germline V gene, CDR1 is KGHDR and CDR2 is SFDVKD. The CDR3 is made up of 15 amino acids. Trimming left V 5 bases short and J 1 base short, with 14 bases between. Each CDR3 protein gets one entry after TCRdb re-called the RT-PCR reads with MiXCR. The sample lists roughly 570,000 distinct CDR3 sequences, around 15% occurring once. Material: PBMCs from blood, obtained less than 13 days after vaccination. The chain combines TRBV24-1 with TRBJ2-7; D possibly corresponds to TRBD2 (5 bases). The sequence was collected from a man in his forties or fifties who received an inactivated influenza vaccine. CDR3: CATSARDYLSYEQYF. CDR3 coding DNA: TGTGCCACCAGTGCTCGGGATTACCTATCCTACGAGCAGTACTTC.